Detailed here is one T cell receptor (beta chain). Antigen specificity is unknown. These data originate in a study of T cells after yellow fever vaccination. TCRdb reprocessed the 5' RACE reads via MiXCR and lists one record per CDR3 protein. The profile shows approximately 510,000 distinct CDR3 sequences, less than 25% of them singletons. Germline lookup yields CDR1 ENHRY and CDR2 SYGVKD. The junction had 1 base not matched to a gene; V was cut back by 6 bases and J by 2 bases. The CDR3 spans 13 residues. Study-wide results and limits: CD4 and CD8 compartments shared a small share of clonotypes. The study noted that FACS-sorted repertoires could contain abundant clonotypes contaminating from the bulk population.

This TCR was sampled from a man between 18 and 29 years old who received the YFV17D yellow fever vaccine. Material: PBMCs, obtained more than 20 days after the first yellow fever vaccination. The rearrangement links TRBV10-3 to TRBJ2-7; 10 positions agree with TRBD1. This CDR3 reads CAIRGQGAYEQYF. The CDR3 DNA reads TGTGCCATCAGAGGACAGGGGGCCTACGAGCAGTACTTC.